This passage covers 3 T cell receptor beta chains from one sample sequenced in a study of response to subunit inactivated influenza vaccine. TCRdb independently ran MiXCR on the RT-PCR reads; one entry per CDR3 protein. The top ten clones hold about 10% of a sample with hundreds of thousands of distinct CDR3 sequences, about 11% of them seen once. The same specimen was also included in a second study, on T cells expressing NK-cell markers. From that second work: A 5'RACE template switching approach incorporating UMIs was used to make TCR beta cDNA.

Sequencing used PBMCs from blood, obtained on the day of vaccination. The receptors originated from a man in his fifties who received an inactivated influenza vaccine.

The chain joins TRBV20-1 to TRBJ1-6; 9 bases are shared with TRBD1. This CDR3 has 14 residues. Germline V CDR1 and CDR2: DFQATT, SNEGSKA (reference sequence). Germline trimming cut 4 bases from V and 7 bases from J; bases unmatched to any gene: 5. The chain's CDR3 is CSAKPGQGNSPLHF. CDR3 sequence (DNA): TGCAGTGCTAAACCGGGACAGGGAAATTCACCCCTCCACTTT.

This clonotype was counted many times. The J gene is TRBJ2-7, the V gene TRBV7-2; either TRBD1 or TRBD2 may fit D (5 bases each). Germline assignment: CDR1 SGHTA and CDR2 FQGNSA. V gave up 1 base and J gave up 5 bases, with 12 bases separating them. The CDR3 spans 14 residues. The CDR3 DNA reads as TGTGCCAGCAGCTTAGTTTCAGGGACCCACGAGCAGTACTTC. Its protein is CASSLVSGTHEQYF.

This clonotype has just a few counts. The chain is built from TRBV7-8 and TRBJ2-7; no clear D. This CDR3 has 14 residues. The germline gives CDR1 SGHVS, CDR2 FQNEAQ. The V end lost 1 base, the J end lost 0 bases, and 7 bases lay between the germline ends. CDR3 residues: CASSLVRLSYEQYF. CDR3 nucleotide sequence: TGTGCCAGCAGCTTAGTCCGACTCTCCTACGAGCAGTACTTC.